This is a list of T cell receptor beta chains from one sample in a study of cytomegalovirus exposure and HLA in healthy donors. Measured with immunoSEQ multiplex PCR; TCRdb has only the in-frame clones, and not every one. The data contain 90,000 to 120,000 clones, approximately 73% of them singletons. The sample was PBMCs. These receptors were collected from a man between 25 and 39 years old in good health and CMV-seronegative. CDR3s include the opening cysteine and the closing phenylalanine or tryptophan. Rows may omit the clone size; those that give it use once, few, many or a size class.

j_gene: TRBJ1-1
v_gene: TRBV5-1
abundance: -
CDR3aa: CASSSGDSYEAFF

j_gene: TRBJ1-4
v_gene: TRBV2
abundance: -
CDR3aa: CASISRPTNEKLFF

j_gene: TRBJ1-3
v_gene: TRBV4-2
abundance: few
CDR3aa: CASSQPDRGNTIYF

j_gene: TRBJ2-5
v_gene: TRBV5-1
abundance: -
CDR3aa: CASSQSGQGETQYF

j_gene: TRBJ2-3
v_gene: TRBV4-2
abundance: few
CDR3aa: CASSQTGTSGTDTQYF

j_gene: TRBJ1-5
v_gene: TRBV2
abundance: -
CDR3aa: CASNPQGGPNQPQHF

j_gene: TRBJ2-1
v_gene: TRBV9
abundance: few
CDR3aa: CASSVATNNEQFF

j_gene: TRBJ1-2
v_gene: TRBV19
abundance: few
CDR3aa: CASSIDTDHGYTF

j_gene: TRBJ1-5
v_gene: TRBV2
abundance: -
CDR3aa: CASSVDVRRGYQPQHF

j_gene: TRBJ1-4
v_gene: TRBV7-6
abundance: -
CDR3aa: CASSPGEAEKLFF

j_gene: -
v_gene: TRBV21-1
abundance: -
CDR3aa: CASTTWTSGAEQYF

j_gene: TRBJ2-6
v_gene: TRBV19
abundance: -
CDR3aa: CASRGRGQGPNSGANVLTF

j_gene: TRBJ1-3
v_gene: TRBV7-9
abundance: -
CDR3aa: CASSLVAGPSSGNTIYF

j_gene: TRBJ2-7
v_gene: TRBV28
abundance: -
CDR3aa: CASRMGAGPLGEQYF

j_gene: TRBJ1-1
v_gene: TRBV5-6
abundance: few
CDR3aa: CASRMGQVNTEAFF

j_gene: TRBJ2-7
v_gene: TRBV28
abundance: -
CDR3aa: CASSFHGGEQYF

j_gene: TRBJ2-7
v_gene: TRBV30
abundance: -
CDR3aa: CAWGQGGEQYF

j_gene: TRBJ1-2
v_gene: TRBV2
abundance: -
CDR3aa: CASREPPERGYTF

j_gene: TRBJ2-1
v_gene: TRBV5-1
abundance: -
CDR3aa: CASSLVADYNEQFF

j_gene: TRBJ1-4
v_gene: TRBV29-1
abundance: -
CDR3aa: CSVVWGRDEKLFF

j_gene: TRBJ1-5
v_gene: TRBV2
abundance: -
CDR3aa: CASSALQGHSNQPQHF

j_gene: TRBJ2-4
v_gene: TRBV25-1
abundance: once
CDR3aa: CASSGQYRTGAKNIQYF

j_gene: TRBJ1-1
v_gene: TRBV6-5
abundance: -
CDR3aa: CASNGQGAHTEAFF

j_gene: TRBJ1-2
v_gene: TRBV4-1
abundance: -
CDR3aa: CASSPNRVTNYGYTF

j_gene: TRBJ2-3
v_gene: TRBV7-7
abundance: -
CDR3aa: CASSAGLAGATDTQYF

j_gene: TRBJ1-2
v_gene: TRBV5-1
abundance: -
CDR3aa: CASSLGTDRGYTF

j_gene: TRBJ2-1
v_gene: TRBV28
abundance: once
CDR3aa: CASSLWGRPIQFF

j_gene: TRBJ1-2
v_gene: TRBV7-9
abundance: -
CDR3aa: CASSYFPGEHGYTF

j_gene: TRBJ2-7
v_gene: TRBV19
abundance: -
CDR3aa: CASSQGDWGEQYF

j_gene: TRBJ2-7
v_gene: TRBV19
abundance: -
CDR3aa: CASRSMGRNYEQYF

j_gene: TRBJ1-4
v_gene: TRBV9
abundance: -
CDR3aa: CASSAPGTAEKLFF

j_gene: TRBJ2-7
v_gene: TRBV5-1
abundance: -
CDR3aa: CASSLTGSAGEQYF

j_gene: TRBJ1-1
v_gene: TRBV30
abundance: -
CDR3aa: CAWSERSEAFF

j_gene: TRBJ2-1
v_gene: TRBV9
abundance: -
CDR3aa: CASSVGGDFYNEQFF

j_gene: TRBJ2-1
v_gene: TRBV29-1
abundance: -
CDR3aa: CSVYTGRDSYNEQFF

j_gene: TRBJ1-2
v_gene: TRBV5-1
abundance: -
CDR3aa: CASSSGTGSYGYTF

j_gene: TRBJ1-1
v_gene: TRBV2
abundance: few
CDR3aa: CASSPRVVNTEAFF

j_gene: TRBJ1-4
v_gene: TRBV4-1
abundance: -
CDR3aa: CAGSQAGTNEKLFF

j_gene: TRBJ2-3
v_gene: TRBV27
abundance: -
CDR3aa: CASSFGTSGRRDTQYF

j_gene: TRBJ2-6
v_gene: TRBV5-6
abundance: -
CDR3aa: CASSLIGQGALGGANVLTF

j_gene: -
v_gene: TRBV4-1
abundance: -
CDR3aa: CASSQVVTSAYEQYF

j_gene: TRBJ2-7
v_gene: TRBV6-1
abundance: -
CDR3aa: CASRRDRSSYEQYF

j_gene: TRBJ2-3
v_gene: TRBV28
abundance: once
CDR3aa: CASSTTDREGDTQYF

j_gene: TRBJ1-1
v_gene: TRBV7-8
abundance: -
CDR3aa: CASSLRHQSTEAFF

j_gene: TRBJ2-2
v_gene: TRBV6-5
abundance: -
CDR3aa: CASRPTGNTGELFF

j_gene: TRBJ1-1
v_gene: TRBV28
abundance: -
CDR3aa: CASSARQRRNTEAFF

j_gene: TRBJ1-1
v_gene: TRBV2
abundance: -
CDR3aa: CASIFSPGTEAFF

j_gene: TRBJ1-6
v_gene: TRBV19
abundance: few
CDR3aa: CASRRTGLLAPLHF

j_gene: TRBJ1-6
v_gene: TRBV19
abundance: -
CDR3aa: CASRPGQGEYSPLHF

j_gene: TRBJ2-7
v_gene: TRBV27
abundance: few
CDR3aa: CASARDRVDEQYF

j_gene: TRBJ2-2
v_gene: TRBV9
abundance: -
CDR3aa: CASSPLDIANTGELFF

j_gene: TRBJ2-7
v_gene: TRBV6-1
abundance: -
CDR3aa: CASRETGTVYEQYF

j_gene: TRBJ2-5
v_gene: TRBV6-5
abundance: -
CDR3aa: CASPSRAQETQYF

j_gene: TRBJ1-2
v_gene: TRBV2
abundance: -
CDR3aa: CASSPTSYGYTF

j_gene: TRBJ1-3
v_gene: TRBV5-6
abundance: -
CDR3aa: CASSLAGPGNTIYF

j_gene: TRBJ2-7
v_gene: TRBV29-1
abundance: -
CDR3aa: CSVRWSGGYEQYF

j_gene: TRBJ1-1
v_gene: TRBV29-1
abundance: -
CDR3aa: CSVEPSTGGKAFF

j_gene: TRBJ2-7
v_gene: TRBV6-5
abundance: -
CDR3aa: CASSLGQRRWEQYF

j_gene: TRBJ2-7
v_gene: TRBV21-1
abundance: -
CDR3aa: CARRDSLTSYEQYF